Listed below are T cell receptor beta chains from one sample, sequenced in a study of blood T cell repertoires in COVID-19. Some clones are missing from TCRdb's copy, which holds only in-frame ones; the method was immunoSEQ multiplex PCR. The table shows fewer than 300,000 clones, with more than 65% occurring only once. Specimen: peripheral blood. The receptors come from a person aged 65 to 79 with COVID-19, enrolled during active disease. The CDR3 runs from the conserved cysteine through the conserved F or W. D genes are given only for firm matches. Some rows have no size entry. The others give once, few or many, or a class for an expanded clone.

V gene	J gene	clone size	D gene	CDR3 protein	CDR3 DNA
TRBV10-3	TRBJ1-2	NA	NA	CATSPGEGGYTF	TGTGCCACCTCCCCGGGAGAGGGTGGCTACACCTTC
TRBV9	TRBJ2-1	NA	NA	CASSETGNPYNEQFF	TGTGCCAGCAGCGAAACAGGGAACCCCTACAATGAGCAGTTCTTC
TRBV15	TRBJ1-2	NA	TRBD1	CATSRGQVQGADGYTF	TGTGCCACCAGCAGAGGACAAGTACAGGGGGCGGATGGCTACACCTTC
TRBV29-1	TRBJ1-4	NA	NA	CSVGGGRGEKLFF	TGCAGCGTTGGAGGAGGGCGCGGAGAAAAACTGTTTTTT
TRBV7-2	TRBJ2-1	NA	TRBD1	CASSKKTGLDEQFF	TGTGCCAGCAGCAAAAAGACAGGGTTGGATGAGCAGTTCTTC
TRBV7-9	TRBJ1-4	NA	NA	CASSLTGEVKLFF	TGTGCCAGCAGCCTTACGGGAGAGGTTAAACTGTTTTTT
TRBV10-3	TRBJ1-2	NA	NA	CAISVGGYYGYTF	TGTGCCATCAGTGTTGGGGGGTACTATGGCTACACCTTC
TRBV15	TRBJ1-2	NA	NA	CATSRDPGGNYGYTF	TGTGCCACCAGCAGAGATCCCGGGGGAAACTATGGCTACACCTTC
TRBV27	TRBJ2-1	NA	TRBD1	CASSFSPGQGAHNEQFF	TGTGCCAGCAGTTTCTCCCCTGGACAGGGCGCCCACAATGAGCAGTTCTTC
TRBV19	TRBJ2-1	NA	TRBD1	CASRDRTGPHNEQFF	TGTGCCAGTAGGGATAGGACAGGACCCCACAATGAGCAGTTCTTC
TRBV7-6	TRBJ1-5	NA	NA	CASSPQEGPQHF	TGTGCCAGCAGCCCACAGGAGGGTCCCCAGCATTTT
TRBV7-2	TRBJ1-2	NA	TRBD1	CASSTGGGYTF	TGTGCCAGCAGCACAGGGGGTGGCTACACCTTC
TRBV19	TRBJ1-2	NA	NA	CASSLGADNLYGYTF	TGTGCCAGTAGTTTGGGAGCCGACAACTTATATGGCTACACCTTC
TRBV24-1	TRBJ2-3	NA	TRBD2	CATSEGGGGLLDTQYF	TGTGCCACCAGTGAAGGCGGGGGGGGCCTATTAGATACGCAGTATTTT
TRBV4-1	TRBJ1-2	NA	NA	CASSHQPGQVTYGYTF	TGCGCCAGCAGCCACCAACCGGGACAAGTTACTTATGGCTACACCTTC
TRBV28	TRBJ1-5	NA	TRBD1	CASSPTGNQPQHF	TGTGCCAGCAGCCCGACAGGGAATCAGCCCCAGCATTTT
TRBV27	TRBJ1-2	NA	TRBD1	CASSLRTGQGGYGYTF	TGTGCCAGCAGTTTAAGAACAGGACAGGGCGGCTATGGCTACACCTTC
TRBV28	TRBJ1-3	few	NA	CASSLSQTGSSGNTIYF	TGTGCCAGCAGTTTATCCCAAACCGGGTCCTCTGGAAACACCATATATTTT
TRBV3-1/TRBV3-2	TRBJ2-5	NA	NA	CASSQVEQDIETQYF	TGTGCCAGCAGCCAGGTGGAACAGGATATAGAGACCCAGTACTTC
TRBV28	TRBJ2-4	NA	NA	CASIGRVVKNIQYF	TGTGCCAGCATCGGTCGCGTAGTCAAAAACATTCAGTACTTC
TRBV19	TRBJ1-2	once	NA	CASSPQTAVYGYTF	TGTGCCAGTAGTCCCCAGACAGCCGTCTATGGCTACACCTTC
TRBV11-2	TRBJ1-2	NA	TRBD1	CASSFMGQGFIYGYTF	TGTGCCAGCAGCTTTATGGGACAGGGGTTTATCTATGGCTACACCTTC
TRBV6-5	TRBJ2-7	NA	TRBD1	CASSQRTGANYEQYF	TGTGCCAGCAGTCAACGGACAGGGGCTAACTACGAGCAGTACTTC
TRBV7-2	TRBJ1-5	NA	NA	CASSLTPQFQPQHF	TGTGCCAGCAGCCTTACCCCTCAGTTTCAGCCCCAGCATTTT
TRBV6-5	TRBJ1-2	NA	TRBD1	CASNPTGEVYGYTF	TGTGCCAGCAATCCGACAGGGGAGGTCTATGGCTACACCTTC
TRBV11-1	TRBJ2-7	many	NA	CASSTPGPNLYEQYF	TGTGCCAGCAGCACTCCGGGTCCGAATCTCTACGAGCAGTACTTC
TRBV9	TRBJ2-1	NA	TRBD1	CASSGTGTVGHGEQFF	TGTGCCAGCAGCGGAACCGGGACAGTAGGTCATGGTGAGCAGTTCTTC
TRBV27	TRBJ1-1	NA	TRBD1	CASTTGGSTEAFF	TGTGCCAGCACGACAGGGGGCTCCACTGAAGCTTTCTTT
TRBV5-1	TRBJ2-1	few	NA	CASSAGYEQFF	TGCGCCAGCAGCGCTGGCTATGAGCAGTTCTTC
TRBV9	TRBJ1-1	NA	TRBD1	CASSVGGQANTEAFF	TGTGCCAGCAGCGTAGGAGGACAGGCAAACACTGAAGCTTTCTTT
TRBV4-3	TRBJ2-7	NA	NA	CASSKQGNSDEQYF	TGCGCCAGCAGCAAACAGGGTAACAGCGACGAGCAGTACTTC
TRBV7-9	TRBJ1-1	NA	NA	CASSSKTKIVNTEAFF	TGTGCCAGCAGCTCAAAGACAAAAATAGTGAACACTGAAGCTTTCTTT
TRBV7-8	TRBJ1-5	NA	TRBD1	CASSRDRGNQPQHF	TGTGCCAGCAGCCGGGACAGGGGAAATCAGCCCCAGCATTTT
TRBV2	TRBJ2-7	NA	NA	CASREGLPYEQYF	TGTGCCAGCAGAGAGGGCTTGCCCTACGAGCAGTACTTC
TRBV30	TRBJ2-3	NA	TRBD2	CAWSAVGTSFFTDTQYF	TGTGCCTGGAGTGCCGTTGGGACTAGCTTCTTCACAGATACGCAGTATTTT
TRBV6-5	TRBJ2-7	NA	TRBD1	CASRTSGQSYEQYF	TGTGCCAGCCGCACATCGGGACAGTCCTACGAGCAGTACTTC
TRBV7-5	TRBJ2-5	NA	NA	CVRSLNNPQRGEEAQYF	TGTGTCAGAAGCTTGAATAACCCTCAACGGGGGGAAGAGGCCCAGTACTTC
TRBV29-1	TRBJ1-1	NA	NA	CSADEPDRMNTEAFF	TGCAGCGCTGATGAACCCGACAGGATGAACACTGAAGCTTTCTTT
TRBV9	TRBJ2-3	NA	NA	CASSVDAGQRTDTQYF	TGTGCCAGCAGCGTAGACGCCGGACAGAGGACAGATACGCAGTATTTT
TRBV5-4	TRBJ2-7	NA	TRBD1	CASRFTGTGDEQYF	TGTGCCAGCAGGTTTACCGGGACAGGTGACGAGCAGTACTTC
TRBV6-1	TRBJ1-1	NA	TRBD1	CASSDLGTGLTEAFF	TGTGCCAGCAGTGATCTTGGGACAGGGCTTACTGAAGCTTTCTTT
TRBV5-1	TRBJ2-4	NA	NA	CASSDIRTAENIQYF	TGCGCCAGCAGTGACATCAGGACAGCTGAAAACATTCAGTACTTC
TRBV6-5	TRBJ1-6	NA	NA	CASRSGNSPLHF	TGTGCCAGCAGATCCGGTAATTCACCCCTCCACTTT
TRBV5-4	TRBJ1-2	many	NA	CASSFQGNYGYTF	TGTGCCAGCAGCTTTCAGGGTAACTATGGCTACACCTTC
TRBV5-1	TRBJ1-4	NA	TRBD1	CASSAQGGNEKLFF	TGCGCCAGCAGCGCACAGGGGGGGAATGAAAAACTGTTTTTT
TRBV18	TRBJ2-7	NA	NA	CASSPATQYF	TGTGCCAGCTCACCTGCCACACAGTACTTC
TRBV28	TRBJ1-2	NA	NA	CASSERTAYNYGYTF	TGTGCCAGCAGTGAAAGGACAGCCTATAACTATGGCTACACCTTC
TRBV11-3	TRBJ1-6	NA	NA	CASSLNPESPLHF	TGTGCCAGCAGCTTGAATCCGGAGTCACCCCTCCACTTT